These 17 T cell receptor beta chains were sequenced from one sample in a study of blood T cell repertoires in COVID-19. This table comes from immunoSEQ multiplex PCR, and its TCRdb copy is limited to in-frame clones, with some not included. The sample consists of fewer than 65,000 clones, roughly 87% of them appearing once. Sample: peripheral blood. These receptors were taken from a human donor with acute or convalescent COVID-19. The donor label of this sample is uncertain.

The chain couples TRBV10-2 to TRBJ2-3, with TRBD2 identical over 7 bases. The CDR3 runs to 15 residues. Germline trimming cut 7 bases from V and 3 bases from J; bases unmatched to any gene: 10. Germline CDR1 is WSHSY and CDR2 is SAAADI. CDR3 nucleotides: TGCGCCAGCACTCTGGGTAGCGGGTTTACAGATACGCAGTATTTT. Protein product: CASTLGSGFTDTQYF.

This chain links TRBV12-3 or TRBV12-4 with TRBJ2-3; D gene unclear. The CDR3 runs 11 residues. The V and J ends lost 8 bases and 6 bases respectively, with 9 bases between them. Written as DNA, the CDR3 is TGTGCCAGCCAGGTCGGCGATACGCAGTATTTT. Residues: CASQVGDTQYF.

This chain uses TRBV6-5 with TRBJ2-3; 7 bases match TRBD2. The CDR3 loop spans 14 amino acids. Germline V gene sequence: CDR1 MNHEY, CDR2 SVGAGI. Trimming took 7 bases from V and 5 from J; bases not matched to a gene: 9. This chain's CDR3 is CASKVGGSGDTQYF. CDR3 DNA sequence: TGTGCCAGCAAGGTCGGCGGGAGTGGAGATACGCAGTATTTT.

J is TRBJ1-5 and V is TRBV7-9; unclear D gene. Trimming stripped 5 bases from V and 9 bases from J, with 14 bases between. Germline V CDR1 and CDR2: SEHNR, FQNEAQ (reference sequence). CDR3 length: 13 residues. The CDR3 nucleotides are TGTGCCAGCAGCCAAACCCGGGCGGGGCCCCAGCATTTT. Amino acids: CASSQTRAGPQHF.

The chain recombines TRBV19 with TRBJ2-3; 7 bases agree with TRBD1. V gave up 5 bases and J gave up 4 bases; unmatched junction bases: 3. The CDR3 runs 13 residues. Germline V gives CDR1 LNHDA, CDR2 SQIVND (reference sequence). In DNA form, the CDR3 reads TGTGCCAGTAGTCGACAGGGTTCAGATACGCAGTATTTT. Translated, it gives CASSRQGSDTQYF.

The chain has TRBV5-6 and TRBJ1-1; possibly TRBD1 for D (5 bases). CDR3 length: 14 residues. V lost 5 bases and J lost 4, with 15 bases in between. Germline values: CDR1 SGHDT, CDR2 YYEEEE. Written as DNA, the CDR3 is TGTGCCAGCAGGGGTCGGGACTTCTCCACTGAAGCTTTCTTT. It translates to CASRGRDFSTEAFF.

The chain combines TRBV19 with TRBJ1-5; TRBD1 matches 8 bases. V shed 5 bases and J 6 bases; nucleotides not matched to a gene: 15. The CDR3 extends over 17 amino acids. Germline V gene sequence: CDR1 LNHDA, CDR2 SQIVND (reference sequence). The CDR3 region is CASSRGRAGGWGQPQHF. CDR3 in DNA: TGTGCCAGTAGTCGGGGACGAGCAGGGGGCTGGGGTCAGCCCCAGCATTTT.

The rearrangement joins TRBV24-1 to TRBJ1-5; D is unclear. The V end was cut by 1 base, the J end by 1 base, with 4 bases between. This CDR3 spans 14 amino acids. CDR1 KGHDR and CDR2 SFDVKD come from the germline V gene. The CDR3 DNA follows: TGTGCCACCAGTGATTTCGGGAGCAATCAGCCCCAGCATTTT. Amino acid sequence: CATSDFGSNQPQHF.

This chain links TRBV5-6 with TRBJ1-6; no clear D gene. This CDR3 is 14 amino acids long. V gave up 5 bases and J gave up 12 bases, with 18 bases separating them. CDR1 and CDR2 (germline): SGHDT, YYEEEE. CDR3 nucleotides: TGTGCCAGCAGTCCTTCAGCGGGTGTGGGACCCCTCCACTTT. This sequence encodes CASSPSAGVGPLHF. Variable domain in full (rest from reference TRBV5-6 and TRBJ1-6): DAGVTQSPTHLIKTRGQQVTLRCSPKSGHDTVSWYQQALGQGPQFIFQYYEEEERQRGNFPDRFSGHQFPNYSSELNVNALLLGDSALYLCASSPSAGVGPLHFGNGTRLTVT.

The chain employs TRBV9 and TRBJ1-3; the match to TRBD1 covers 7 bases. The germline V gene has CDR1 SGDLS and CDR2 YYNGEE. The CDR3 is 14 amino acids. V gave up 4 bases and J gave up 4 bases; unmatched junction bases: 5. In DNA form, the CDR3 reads TGTGCCAGCAGCATTTGGGACAGAGGAAACACCATATATTTT. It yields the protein CASSIWDRGNTIYF.

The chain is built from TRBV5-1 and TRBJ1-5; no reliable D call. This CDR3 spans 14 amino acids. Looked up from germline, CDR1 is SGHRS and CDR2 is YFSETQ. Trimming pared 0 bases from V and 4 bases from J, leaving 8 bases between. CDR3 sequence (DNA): TGCGCCAGCAGCTTGGAGTTCGGGAATCAGCCCCAGCATTTT. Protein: CASSLEFGNQPQHF.

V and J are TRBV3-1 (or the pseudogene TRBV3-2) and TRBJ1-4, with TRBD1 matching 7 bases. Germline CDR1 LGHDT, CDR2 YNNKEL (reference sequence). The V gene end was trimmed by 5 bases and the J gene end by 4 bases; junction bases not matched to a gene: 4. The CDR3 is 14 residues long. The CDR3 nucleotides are TGTGCCAGCAGCTCCGGGACAGATAATGAAAAACTGTTTTTT. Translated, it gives CASSSGTDNEKLFF.

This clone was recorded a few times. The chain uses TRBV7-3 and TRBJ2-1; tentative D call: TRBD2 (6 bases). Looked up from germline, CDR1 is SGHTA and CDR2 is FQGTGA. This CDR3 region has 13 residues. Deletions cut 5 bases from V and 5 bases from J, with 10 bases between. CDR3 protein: CASSEDYNNEQFF. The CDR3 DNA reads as TGTGCCAGCAGCGAGGACTACAACAATGAGCAGTTCTTC. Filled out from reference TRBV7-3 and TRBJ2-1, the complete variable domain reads GAGVSQTPSNKVTEKGKYVELRCDPISGHTALYWYRQSLGQGPEFLIYFQGTGAADDSGLPNDRFFAVRPEGSVSTLKIQRTERGDSAVYLCASSEDYNNEQFFGPGTRLTVL.

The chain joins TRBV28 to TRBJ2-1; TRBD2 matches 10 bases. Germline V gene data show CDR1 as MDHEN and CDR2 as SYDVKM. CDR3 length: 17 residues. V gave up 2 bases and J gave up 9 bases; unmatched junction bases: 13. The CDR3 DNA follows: TGTGCCAGCAGTTTACTCGTTCGAGCTAGCGGGAGTCTTGAGCAGTTCTTC. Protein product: CASSLLVRASGSLEQFF.

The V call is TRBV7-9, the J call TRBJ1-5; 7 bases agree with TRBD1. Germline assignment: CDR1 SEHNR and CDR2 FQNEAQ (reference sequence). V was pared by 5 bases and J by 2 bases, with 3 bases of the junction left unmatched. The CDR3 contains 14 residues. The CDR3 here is CASSPGTGNQPQHF. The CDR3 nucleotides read TGTGCCAGCAGCCCCGGGACAGGCAATCAGCCCCAGCATTTT.

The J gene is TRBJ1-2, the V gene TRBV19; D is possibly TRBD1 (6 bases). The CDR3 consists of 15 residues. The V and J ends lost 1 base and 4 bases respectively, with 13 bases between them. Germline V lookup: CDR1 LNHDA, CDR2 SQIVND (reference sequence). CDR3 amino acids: CASSIALRGTYGYTF. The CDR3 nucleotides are TGTGCCAGTAGTATAGCGTTGAGGGGGACCTATGGCTACACCTTC.

In DNA form, the CDR3 reads TGCGCCAGCAGCCTGCATGGGACAGGGGGCGTCGGGGAGCTGTTTTTT. It encodes CASSLHGTGGVGELFF. The V and J genes are TRBV5-1 and TRBJ2-2, with 12 nucleotides matching TRBD1. V lost 4 bases and J lost 7; bases outside the gene matches: 8. This CDR3 has 16 amino acids. Germline CDR1 reads SGHRS; CDR2 reads YFSETQ.